The rows below give T cell receptor beta chains drawn from one sample of a study of early T cells in non-severe SARS-CoV-2 infection. MiXCR was run by TCRdb on the 5' RACE reads, yielding one entry per CDR3 protein. The sample records 75,000 to 90,000 distinct CDR3 sequences, 15% being singletons. Sequenced: whole blood. Every receptor here comes from an adult who was a healthcare worker with PCR-confirmed SARS-CoV-2 infection or an uninfected control (not recorded which). The CDR3 runs from the conserved cysteine through the conserved F or W. Fields, in order: CDR3 DNA, CDR3 protein, clone size, J gene, V gene, D gene. D genes are given only for firm matches. Clone size appears in some rows only: once, few, many, or a class for an expanded clone.

CDR3nt: TGTGCCAGCAGCCCACGAGCCGGGACAGGGTTCCTCTATACGCAGTATTTT
CDR3aa: CASSPRAGTGFLYTQYF
abundance: NA
j_gene: TRBJ2-3
v_gene: TRBV12-3/TRBV12-4
d_gene: TRBD1

CDR3nt: TGTGCCAGCAGTTACCGTACTCAGGGCAGGGAGACCCAGTACTTC
CDR3aa: CASSYRTQGRETQYF
abundance: NA
j_gene: TRBJ2-5
v_gene: TRBV6-5
d_gene: NA

CDR3nt: TGTGCCAGCAGCCCTGGCGGGGTCTACAATGAGCAGTTCTTC
CDR3aa: CASSPGGVYNEQFF
abundance: NA
j_gene: TRBJ2-1
v_gene: TRBV7-6
d_gene: NA

CDR3nt: TGTGCCAGCAGTGTCAGCGGGAACCCCACAGATACGCAGTATTTT
CDR3aa: CASSVSGNPTDTQYF
abundance: many
j_gene: TRBJ2-3
v_gene: TRBV7-3
d_gene: TRBD2

CDR3nt: TGCGCCAGCAGCGCACAGGGGGCAGTCAACGAGCAGTACTTC
CDR3aa: CASSAQGAVNEQYF
abundance: NA
j_gene: TRBJ2-7
v_gene: TRBV5-1
d_gene: TRBD1

CDR3nt: TGTGCCACCAAACTAGCGGGAGTAGGTCGGGAGACCCAGTACTTC
CDR3aa: CATKLAGVGRETQYF
abundance: NA
j_gene: TRBJ2-5
v_gene: TRBV28
d_gene: TRBD2

CDR3nt: TGTGCCAGCACCCCCTGGACAGGGCACACCGGGGAGCTGTTTTTT
CDR3aa: CASTPWTGHTGELFF
abundance: few
j_gene: TRBJ2-2
v_gene: TRBV12-3/TRBV12-4
d_gene: TRBD1

CDR3nt: TGTGCCACCAGCAGAGAGGTCGCCTACGAGCAGTACTTC
CDR3aa: CATSREVAYEQYF
abundance: NA
j_gene: TRBJ2-7
v_gene: TRBV15
d_gene: NA

CDR3nt: TGTGCCAGCAGTTACCCCGGACAGGGGGGCACTGAAGCTTTCTTT
CDR3aa: CASSYPGQGGTEAFF
abundance: few
j_gene: TRBJ1-1
v_gene: TRBV6-6
d_gene: TRBD1

CDR3nt: TGTGCCAGCAGCCCAACAGGGACGAAGGAGCAGTACTTC
CDR3aa: CASSPTGTKEQYF
abundance: NA
j_gene: TRBJ2-7
v_gene: TRBV9
d_gene: NA

CDR3nt: TGTGCCAGCAGTGTTCTATCCTCAAGAGGGGGAGGAAACACCATATATTTT
CDR3aa: CASSVLSSRGGGNTIYF
abundance: many
j_gene: TRBJ1-3
v_gene: TRBV6-1
d_gene: NA

CDR3nt: TGCGCCAGCAGCCAATCCTATAGCGGGAGTGTGAATGAGCAGTTCTTC
CDR3aa: CASSQSYSGSVNEQFF
abundance: once
j_gene: TRBJ2-1
v_gene: TRBV4-1
d_gene: TRBD2

CDR3nt: TGCAGTGCTCCCCAAAGCGGGGACACCGGGGAGCTGTTTTTT
CDR3aa: CSAPQSGDTGELFF
abundance: few
j_gene: TRBJ2-2
v_gene: TRBV20-1
d_gene: TRBD2

CDR3nt: TGTGCCAGCAGGGGAGGATGGGAGCAGTACTTC
CDR3aa: CASRGGWEQYF
abundance: NA
j_gene: TRBJ2-7
v_gene: TRBV6-2/TRBV6-3
d_gene: NA

CDR3nt: TGTGCCAGCAGTTACCGCGCTTTTACCGAGGCCAAAAACATTCAGTACTTC
CDR3aa: CASSYRAFTEAKNIQYF
abundance: NA
j_gene: TRBJ2-4
v_gene: TRBV6-6
d_gene: NA

CDR3nt: TGTGCCAGCAGTTTAGGACTAGCGGGAGTCGGGGAGCTGTTTTTT
CDR3aa: CASSLGLAGVGELFF
abundance: few
j_gene: TRBJ2-2
v_gene: TRBV28
d_gene: TRBD2

CDR3nt: TGTGCCAGTTCGGCGGGCCAAAGCACAGATACGCAGTATTTT
CDR3aa: CASSAGQSTDTQYF
abundance: many
j_gene: TRBJ2-3
v_gene: TRBV19
d_gene: NA

CDR3nt: TGTGCCAGCAGCCACCGAGTAGTAGCGGGAGTTGATACGCAGTATTTT
CDR3aa: CASSHRVVAGVDTQYF
abundance: once
j_gene: TRBJ2-3
v_gene: TRBV6-5
d_gene: TRBD2

CDR3nt: TGCGCCAGCAGCCCCACAGGCTCATCGTACGAGCAGTACTTC
CDR3aa: CASSPTGSSYEQYF
abundance: few
j_gene: TRBJ2-7
v_gene: TRBV4-3
d_gene: NA

CDR3nt: TGTGCCAGCAGTTCCCCGGACAAGCCTGGGGCCAACGTCCTGACTTTC
CDR3aa: CASSSPDKPGANVLTF
abundance: many
j_gene: TRBJ2-6
v_gene: TRBV28
d_gene: NA

CDR3nt: TGTGCCAGCAGTAAAGAGCACCGGGGGAACGAATATTTT
CDR3aa: CASSKEHRGNEYF
abundance: many
j_gene: TRBJ2-3
v_gene: TRBV2
d_gene: NA

CDR3nt: TGTGCCAGCAGCTTAGGTGGTCGGAACACTGAAGCTTTCTTT
CDR3aa: CASSLGGRNTEAFF
abundance: many
j_gene: TRBJ1-1
v_gene: TRBV5-6
d_gene: NA

CDR3nt: TGTGCCAGCAGTGAAGGGTTTGGTTTAACTGAAGCTTTCTTT
CDR3aa: CASSEGFGLTEAFF
abundance: many
j_gene: TRBJ1-1
v_gene: TRBV12-3/TRBV12-4
d_gene: NA

CDR3nt: TGCAGCGTCAAAGGGGACAGTTCCAACGAGCAGTACTTC
CDR3aa: CSVKGDSSNEQYF
abundance: few
j_gene: TRBJ2-7
v_gene: TRBV29-1
d_gene: TRBD1

CDR3nt: TGTGCCAGCACCGACACGGGGACAGGGAGCTATGGCTACACCTTC
CDR3aa: CASTDTGTGSYGYTF
abundance: few
j_gene: TRBJ1-2
v_gene: TRBV6-2/TRBV6-3
d_gene: TRBD1

CDR3nt: TGTGCCAGCAGTTTGAAACAGTACTATGGCTACACCTTC
CDR3aa: CASSLKQYYGYTF
abundance: NA
j_gene: TRBJ1-2
v_gene: TRBV28
d_gene: NA

CDR3nt: TGTGCCAGCAGCTTAGCTCTAGCGGGGAGCAATGAGCAGTTCTTC
CDR3aa: CASSLALAGSNEQFF
abundance: few
j_gene: TRBJ2-1
v_gene: TRBV7-6
d_gene: TRBD2

CDR3nt: TGTGCCAGCAGTTCCGGGACAGGGAGGAGTGAGCAGTTCTTC
CDR3aa: CASSSGTGRSEQFF
abundance: NA
j_gene: TRBJ2-1
v_gene: TRBV12-3/TRBV12-4
d_gene: TRBD1

CDR3nt: TGTGCCAGCAGCCTCCTCACGGGACAGGGAGGAGGCATTCAGTACTTC
CDR3aa: CASSLLTGQGGGIQYF
abundance: NA
j_gene: TRBJ2-4
v_gene: TRBV7-2
d_gene: TRBD1

CDR3nt: TGTGCCAGCAGCCCCGGGGCCCTCTACGAGCAGTACTTC
CDR3aa: CASSPGALYEQYF
abundance: NA
j_gene: TRBJ2-7
v_gene: TRBV11-2
d_gene: NA

CDR3nt: TGCAGTGCTCAGCGGGAGGGGCTGGAGGCAGATACGCAGTATTTT
CDR3aa: CSAQREGLEADTQYF
abundance: many
j_gene: TRBJ2-3
v_gene: TRBV20-1
d_gene: TRBD2

CDR3nt: TGTGCCAGCTCACCGCTTCCGGGACAGGGGGACACTGAAGCTTTCTTT
CDR3aa: CASSPLPGQGDTEAFF
abundance: many
j_gene: TRBJ1-1
v_gene: TRBV18
d_gene: TRBD1

CDR3nt: TGTGCCAGCAGCCAGGGGCGAGAGACCCAGTACTTC
CDR3aa: CASSQGRETQYF
abundance: NA
j_gene: TRBJ2-5
v_gene: TRBV11-2
d_gene: NA

CDR3nt: TGTGCCAGCGGGGGGGAGCAGTACTTC
CDR3aa: CASGGEQYF
abundance: few
j_gene: TRBJ2-7
v_gene: TRBV2
d_gene: NA

CDR3nt: TGTGCCGGTAGCGGGAGGCGGCCCTACGAGCAGTACTTC
CDR3aa: CAGSGRRPYEQYF
abundance: NA
j_gene: TRBJ2-7
v_gene: TRBV3-1
d_gene: TRBD2

CDR3nt: TGTGCCACTCGCCCCGGACTAGCGACCGAGACCCAGTACTTC
CDR3aa: CATRPGLATETQYF
abundance: NA
j_gene: TRBJ2-5
v_gene: TRBV27
d_gene: TRBD2

CDR3nt: TGTGCCAGCAGTCGACCGATTAGCGGGAGTTCCTACGAGCAGTACTTC
CDR3aa: CASSRPISGSSYEQYF
abundance: NA
j_gene: TRBJ2-7
v_gene: TRBV6-1
d_gene: TRBD2

CDR3nt: TGTGCCATGTCCGCGATGGGCACTGGAAACACCATATATTTT
CDR3aa: CAMSAMGTGNTIYF
abundance: NA
j_gene: TRBJ1-3
v_gene: TRBV6-1
d_gene: NA

CDR3nt: TGTGCCATCAGTGATTTTGCAGCGGGGCAGCCCCAGCATTTT
CDR3aa: CAISDFAAGQPQHF
abundance: NA
j_gene: TRBJ1-5
v_gene: TRBV10-3
d_gene: NA

CDR3nt: TGTGCCAGCAGTTTCCGCGAGCAGTTCTTC
CDR3aa: CASSFREQFF
abundance: few
j_gene: TRBJ2-1
v_gene: TRBV28
d_gene: NA

CDR3nt: TGTGCCAGCAGGCGGAACAAGGCCTACGAGCAGTACTTC
CDR3aa: CASRRNKAYEQYF
abundance: NA
j_gene: TRBJ2-7
v_gene: TRBV6-6
d_gene: NA

CDR3nt: TGTGCCAGCAAGGACTTATCTTACGAGCAGTACTTC
CDR3aa: CASKDLSYEQYF
abundance: few
j_gene: TRBJ2-7
v_gene: TRBV6-6
d_gene: NA

CDR3nt: TGTGCCAGCAGCTTACATACCCTAGCGGGAGGATTCACAGATACGCAGTATTTT
CDR3aa: CASSLHTLAGGFTDTQYF
abundance: NA
j_gene: TRBJ2-3
v_gene: TRBV11-2
d_gene: TRBD2

CDR3nt: TGTGCCAGCAGCGTAGGGGTAGCGGGAGGAACAGATACGCAGTATTTT
CDR3aa: CASSVGVAGGTDTQYF
abundance: NA
j_gene: TRBJ2-3
v_gene: TRBV9
d_gene: TRBD2

CDR3nt: TGTGCCAGCAGCTCACGAGCGACTGAGCAGTTCTTC
CDR3aa: CASSSRATEQFF
abundance: few
j_gene: TRBJ2-1
v_gene: TRBV6-5
d_gene: NA